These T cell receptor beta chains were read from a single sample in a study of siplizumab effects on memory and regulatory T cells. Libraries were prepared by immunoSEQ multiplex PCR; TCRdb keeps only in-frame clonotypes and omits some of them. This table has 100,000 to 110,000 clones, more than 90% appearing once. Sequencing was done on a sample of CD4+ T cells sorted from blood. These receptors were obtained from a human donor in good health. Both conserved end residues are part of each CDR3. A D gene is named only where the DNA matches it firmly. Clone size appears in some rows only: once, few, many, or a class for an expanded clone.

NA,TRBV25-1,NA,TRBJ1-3,CASSRFSGNTIYF,TGTGCCAGCAGTCGTTTCTCTGGAAACACCATATATTTT
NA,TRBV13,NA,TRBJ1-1,CASSLAGNTEAFF,TGTGCCAGCAGCTTAGCGGGGAACACTGAAGCTTTCTTT
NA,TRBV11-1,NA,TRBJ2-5,CASSLELETQYF,TGTGCCAGCAGCTTAGAACTAGAGACCCAGTACTTC
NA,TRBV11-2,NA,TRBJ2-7,CASRGWTFSGEQYF,TGTGCCAGCAGGGGTTGGACATTCTCGGGGGAGCAGTACTTC
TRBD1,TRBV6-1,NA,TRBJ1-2,CASSPGGGPYGYTF,TGTGCCAGCAGCCCAGGGGGGGGGCCATATGGCTACACCTTC
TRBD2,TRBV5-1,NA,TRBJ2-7,CASSFTRGGSYEQYF,TGCGCCAGCAGCTTCACCCGGGGGGGCTCCTACGAGCAGTACTTC
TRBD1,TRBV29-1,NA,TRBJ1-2,CSVSKSGQRGVGGYGYTF,TGCAGCGTTTCTAAATCGGGACAGAGGGGGGTTGGTGGGTATGGCTACACCTTC
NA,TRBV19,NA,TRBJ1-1,CASRDGSSMNTEAFF,TGTGCCAGCCGGGACGGAAGTTCCATGAACACTGAAGCTTTCTTT
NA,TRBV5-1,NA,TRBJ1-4,CASSLRQTTNEKLFF,TGCGCCAGCAGCTTACGACAAACAACTAATGAAAAACTGTTTTTT
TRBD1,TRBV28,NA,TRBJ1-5,CASTKQGLGNQPQHF,TGTGCCAGCACCAAACAGGGGTTGGGCAATCAGCCCCAGCATTTT
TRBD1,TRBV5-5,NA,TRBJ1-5,CASSPPGQGVQPQHF,TGTGCCAGCAGTCCACCGGGACAGGGGGTTCAGCCCCAGCATTTT
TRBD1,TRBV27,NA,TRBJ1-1,CASSLTGWERAFF,TGTGCCAGCAGTTTGACAGGGTGGGAGCGGGCTTTCTTT
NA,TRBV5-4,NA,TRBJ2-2,CASSPLTGGANTGELFF,TGTGCCAGCAGCCCCCTAACAGGCGGCGCGAACACCGGGGAGCTGTTTTTT
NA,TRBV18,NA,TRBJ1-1,CASSSGTLNTEAFF,TGTGCCAGCTCATCCGGGACCCTGAACACTGAAGCTTTCTTT
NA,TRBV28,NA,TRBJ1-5,CASSLGESNQPQHF,TGTGCCAGCAGTTTAGGGGAAAGCAATCAGCCCCAGCATTTT
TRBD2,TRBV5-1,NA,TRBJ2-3,CASSLRGILALRTDTQYF,TGCGCCAGCAGCTTGAGAGGAATACTAGCGTTAAGAACAGATACGCAGTATTTT
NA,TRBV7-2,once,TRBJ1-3,CASSLGIANTGNTIYF,TGTGCCAGCAGCTTAGGTATTGCGAATACTGGAAACACCATATATTTT
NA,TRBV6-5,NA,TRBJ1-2,CASRAQVYYGYTF,TGTGCCAGCAGAGCACAGGTCTACTATGGCTACACCTTC
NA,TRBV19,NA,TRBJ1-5,CASSIETGTMNQPQHF,TGTGCCAGTAGTATCGAAACCGGGACAATGAATCAGCCCCAGCATTTT
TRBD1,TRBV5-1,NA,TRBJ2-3,CASSLLGQGGDTQYF,TGCGCCAGCAGCCTATTGGGACAGGGAGGGGATACGCAGTATTTT
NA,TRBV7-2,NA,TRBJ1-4,CASSLVERGNEKLFF,TGTGCCAGCAGCTTAGTGGAGAGGGGCAATGAAAAACTGTTTTTT
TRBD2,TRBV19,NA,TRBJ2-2,CASSTILGLAGAGELFF,TGTGCCAGTAGTACCATATTAGGACTAGCGGGGGCCGGGGAGCTGTTTTTT
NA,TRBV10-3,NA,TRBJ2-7,CAISVRAGQYENEQYF,TGTGCCATCAGTGTACGAGCAGGACAGTATGAGAACGAGCAGTACTTC
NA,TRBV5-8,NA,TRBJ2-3,CASTPRSTDTQYF,TGTGCCAGCACCCCCAGGAGCACAGATACGCAGTATTTT
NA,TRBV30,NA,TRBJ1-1,CAWKPTGLIIEAFF,TGTGCCTGGAAACCTACAGGGTTAATCATTGAAGCTTTCTTT
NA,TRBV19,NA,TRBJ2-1,CATQGEGNEQFF,TGTGCCACCCAGGGGGAGGGCAATGAGCAGTTCTTC
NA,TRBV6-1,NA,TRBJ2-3,CASSVMDRTDTQYF,TGTGCCAGCAGTGTAATGGACAGAACAGATACGCAGTATTTT
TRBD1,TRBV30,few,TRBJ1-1,CALRQGLGEAFF,TGTGCCCTGCGACAGGGCTTAGGTGAAGCTTTCTTT
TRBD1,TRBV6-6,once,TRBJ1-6,CASSRGPLNSPLHF,TGTGCCAGCAGTAGGGGGCCCTTAAATTCACCCCTCCACTTT
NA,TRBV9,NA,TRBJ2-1,CASSLGEPRGSEQFF,TGTGCCAGCAGCCTCGGGGAGCCTCGGGGAAGTGAGCAGTTCTTC
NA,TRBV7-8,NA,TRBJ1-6,CASSLSWWENNSPLHF,TGTGCCAGCAGCTTAAGTTGGTGGGAGAATAATTCACCCCTCCACTTT
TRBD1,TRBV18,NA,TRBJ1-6,CASSPLPGQGASPLHF,TGTGCCAGCTCCCCTTTGCCGGGACAGGGGGCTTCACCCCTCCACTTT
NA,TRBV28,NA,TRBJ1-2,CASSLGGVYGYTF,TGTGCCAGCAGTTTGGGGGGTGTCTATGGCTACACCTTC
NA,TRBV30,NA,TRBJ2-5,CAWAGQTSGETQYF,TGTGCCTGGGCCGGACAGACGAGTGGGGAGACCCAGTACTTC
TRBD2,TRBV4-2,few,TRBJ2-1,CASSQAAGGAYNEQFF,TGTGCCAGCAGCCAGGCAGCGGGGGGGGCCTACAATGAGCAGTTCTTC
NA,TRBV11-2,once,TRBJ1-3,CASSSQNSGNTIYF,TGTGCCAGCAGCTCTCAAAACTCTGGAAACACCATATATTTT
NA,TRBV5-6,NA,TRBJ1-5,CASSLRPGRGINQPQHF,TGTGCCAGCAGCTTAAGGCCAGGGCGGGGAATCAATCAGCCCCAGCATTTT
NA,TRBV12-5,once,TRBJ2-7,CASGFGETYEQYF,TGTGCTAGTGGTTTTGGGGAAACCTACGAGCAGTACTTC
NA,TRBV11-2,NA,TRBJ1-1,CASSRRYRANTEAFF,TGTGCCAGCAGCCGTCGTTACAGAGCGAACACTGAAGCTTTCTTT
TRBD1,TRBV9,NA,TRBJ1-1,CASSVGTGVYTEAFF,TGTGCCAGCAGCGTAGGGACAGGGGTTTACACTGAAGCTTTCTTT
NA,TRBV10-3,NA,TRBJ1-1,CAISPGQLEAFF,TGTGCCATCAGTCCGGGACAACTCGAAGCTTTCTTT
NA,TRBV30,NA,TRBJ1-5,CAWSSRGGNQPQHF,TGTGCCTGGAGTTCCAGGGGAGGCAATCAGCCCCAGCATTTT
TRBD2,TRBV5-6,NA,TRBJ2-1,CASSLAGGNEQFF,TGTGCCAGCAGCTTGGCGGGGGGCAATGAGCAGTTCTTC
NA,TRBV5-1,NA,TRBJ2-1,CASSSPGVAIDEQFF,TGCGCCAGCAGCTCTCCGGGAGTAGCTATCGATGAGCAGTTCTTC
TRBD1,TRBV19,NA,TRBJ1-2,CASSIGRQGNHHNYGYTF,TGTGCCAGTAGTATAGGGCGACAGGGTAATCACCATAACTATGGCTACACCTTC
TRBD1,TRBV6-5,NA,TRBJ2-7,CASRPGQTYEQYF,TGTGCCAGCAGACCGGGACAGACCTACGAGCAGTACTTC
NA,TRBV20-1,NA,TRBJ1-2,CSARATYGYTF,TGCAGTGCTAGAGCCACCTATGGCTACACCTTC
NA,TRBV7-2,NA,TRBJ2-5,CASSLGGAIETQYF,TGTGCCAGCAGCTTGGGGGGGGCCATCGAGACCCAGTACTTC
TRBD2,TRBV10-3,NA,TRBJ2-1,CAIGGGGTNEQFF,TGTGCCATCGGCGGCGGGGGGACCAATGAGCAGTTCTTC
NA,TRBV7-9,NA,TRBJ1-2,CASSLVGAGYTF,TGTGCCAGCAGCTTAGTTGGGGCTGGCTACACCTTC
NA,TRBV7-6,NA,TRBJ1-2,CASSSRGEGGYGYTF,TGTGCCAGCAGCTCTAGGGGGGAGGGCGGCTATGGCTACACCTTC